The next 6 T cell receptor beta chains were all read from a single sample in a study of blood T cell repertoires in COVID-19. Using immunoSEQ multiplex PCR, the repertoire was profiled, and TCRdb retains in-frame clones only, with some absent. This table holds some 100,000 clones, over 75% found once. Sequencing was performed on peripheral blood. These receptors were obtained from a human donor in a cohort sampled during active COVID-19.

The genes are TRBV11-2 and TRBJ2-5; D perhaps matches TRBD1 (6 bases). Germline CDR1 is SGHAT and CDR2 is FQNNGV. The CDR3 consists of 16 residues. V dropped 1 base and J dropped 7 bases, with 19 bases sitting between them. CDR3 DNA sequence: TGTGCCAGCAGCTTAGTCCCCTCAACAGGGATAGGGACCCAGTACTTC. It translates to CASSLVPSTGIGTQYF.

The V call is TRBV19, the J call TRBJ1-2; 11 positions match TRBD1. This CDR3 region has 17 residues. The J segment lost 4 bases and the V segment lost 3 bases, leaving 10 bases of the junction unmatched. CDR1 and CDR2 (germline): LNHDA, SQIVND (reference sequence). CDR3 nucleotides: TGTGCCAGTAGTATCATGATGGGACAGGGGGAAGTCTATGGCTACACCTTC. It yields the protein CASSIMMGQGEVYGYTF.

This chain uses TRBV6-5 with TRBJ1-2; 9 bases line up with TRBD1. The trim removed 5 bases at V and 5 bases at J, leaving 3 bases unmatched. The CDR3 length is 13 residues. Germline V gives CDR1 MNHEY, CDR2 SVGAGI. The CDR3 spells CASSHGQGYGYTF. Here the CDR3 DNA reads TGTGCCAGCAGTCACGGACAGGGGTATGGCTACACCTTC.

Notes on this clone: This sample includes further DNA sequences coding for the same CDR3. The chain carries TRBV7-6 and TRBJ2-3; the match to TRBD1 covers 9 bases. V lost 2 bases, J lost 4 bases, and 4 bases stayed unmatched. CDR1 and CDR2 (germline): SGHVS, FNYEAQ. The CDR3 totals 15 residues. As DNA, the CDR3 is TGTGCCAGCAGCTTATGGACAGGGGAGGCAGATACGCAGTATTTT. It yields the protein CASSLWTGEADTQYF.

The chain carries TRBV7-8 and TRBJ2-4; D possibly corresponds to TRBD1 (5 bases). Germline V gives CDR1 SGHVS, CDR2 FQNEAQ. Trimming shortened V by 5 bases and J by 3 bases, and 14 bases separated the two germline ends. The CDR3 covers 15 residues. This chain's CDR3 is CASSRAGIDKNIQYF. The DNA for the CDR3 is TGTGCCAGCAGCCGGGCAGGGATTGACAAAAACATTCAGTACTTC.

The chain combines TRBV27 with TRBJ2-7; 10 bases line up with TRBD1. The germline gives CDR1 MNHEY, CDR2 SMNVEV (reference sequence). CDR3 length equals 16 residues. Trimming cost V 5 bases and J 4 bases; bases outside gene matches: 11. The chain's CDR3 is CASSRRQGAPSYEQYF. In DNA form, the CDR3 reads TGTGCCAGCAGTCGTAGACAGGGGGCTCCCTCTTACGAGCAGTACTTC.